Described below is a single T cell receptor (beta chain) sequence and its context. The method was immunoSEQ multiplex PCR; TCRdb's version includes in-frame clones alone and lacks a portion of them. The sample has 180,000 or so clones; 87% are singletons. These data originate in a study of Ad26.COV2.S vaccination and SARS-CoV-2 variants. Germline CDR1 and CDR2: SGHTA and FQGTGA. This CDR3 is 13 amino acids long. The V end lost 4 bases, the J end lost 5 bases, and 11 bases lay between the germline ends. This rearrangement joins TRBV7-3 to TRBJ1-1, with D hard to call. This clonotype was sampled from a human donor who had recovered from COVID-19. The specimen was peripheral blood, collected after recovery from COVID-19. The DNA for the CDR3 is TGTGCCAGCAGCTCCTCCCCGGGAACTGAAGCTTTCTTT. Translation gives CASSSSPGTEAFF.